These 7 T cell receptor beta chains came from one sample sequenced in a study of CD8 T cells in ankylosing spondylitis. MiXCR, applied by TCRdb to the 5' RACE reads, yields one record per CDR3 protein. Of fewer than 250,000 distinct CDR3 sequences detected, under 12% appear once; the ten largest clones hold 2.6%. The sequencing input was blood, either unsorted or a sorted T cell fraction (not recorded which). The receptors here all came from a male donor with ankylosing spondylitis or in good health (not recorded which).

This CDR3 reads CSVGPGGGQPQHF. CDR3 bases: TGCAGCGTTGGGCCAGGGGGCGGTCAGCCCCAGCATTTT. The rearrangement joins TRBV29-1 to TRBJ1-5, with TRBD1 matching over 8 bases. This CDR3 spans 13 amino acids. Trimming cost V 4 bases and J 6 bases; bases outside gene matches: 5. Germline CDR1 is SQVTM and CDR2 is ANQGSEA.

This clonotype was observed a few times. This sequence joins TRBV7-9 and TRBJ2-2; D possibly uses TRBD1 or TRBD2 (5 bases each). Germline V gene lookup returns CDR1 SEHNR and CDR2 FQNEAQ (reference sequence). CDR3 size: 14 residues. The V gene lost 5 bases and the J gene lost 2 bases, with 9 bases spanning the gap. The CDR3 coding sequence is TGTGCCAGCAGCAGGGGAGAAAACACCGGGGAGCTGTTTTTT. Protein: CASSRGENTGELFF.

V gene TRBV11-2 combines with J gene TRBJ1-5; weak D call: TRBD1 (5 bases). Germline V gene data show CDR1 as SGHAT and CDR2 as FQNNGV. The CDR3 loop spans 15 amino acids. V gave up 0 bases and J gave up 7 bases, with 13 bases separating them. The CDR3 sequence is CASSLDSGLGQPQHF. The CDR3 DNA follows: TGTGCCAGCAGCTTAGATTCAGGGCTCGGGCAGCCCCAGCATTTT.

V usage is TRBV30 and J usage is TRBJ1-6, with no clear D. V lost 3 bases, J lost 9 bases, and 6 bases lay in between. In germline, CDR1 is GTSNPN, CDR2 SVGIG (reference sequence). CDR3 size: 11 residues. CDR3 protein: CAWRKTSPLHF. DNA of the CDR3: TGTGCCTGGAGGAAGACTTCACCCCTCCACTTT.

At least ten counts were recorded for this clonotype. This chain uses TRBV4-1 with TRBJ2-1; D unresolved. V was clipped by 1 base and J by 8 bases, with 6 bases between them. The CDR3 spans 12 residues. The germline gives CDR1 MGHRA, CDR2 YSYEKL. In DNA form, the CDR3 reads TGCGCCAGCAGCCAAGGAGGTCATGAGCAGTTCTTC. Protein sequence: CASSQGGHEQFF.

There are many counts of this clonotype. The rearrangement uses TRBV4-1 and TRBJ2-5; no clear D. V lost 0 bases and J 7 bases, leaving 9 bases between the germline ends. Looked up from germline, CDR1 is MGHRA and CDR2 is YSYEKL. There are 13 residues in the CDR3. CDR3 residues: CASSQDPAGTQYF. The CDR3 DNA is TGCGCCAGCAGCCAAGATCCAGCAGGGACCCAGTACTTC.

This clonotype was observed many times. The V call is TRBV5-1, the J call TRBJ2-4; 9 nucleotides match TRBD1. The CDR3 extends over 16 amino acids. Germline V gene sequence: CDR1 SGHRS, CDR2 YFSETQ. Losses at the gene ends were 6 bases for V and 2 bases for J; bases not matched to a gene: 9. DNA for the CDR3: TGCGCCAGCAACCCGGGACAGGGTATAACCAAAAACATTCAGTACTTC. Protein product: CASNPGQGITKNIQYF.